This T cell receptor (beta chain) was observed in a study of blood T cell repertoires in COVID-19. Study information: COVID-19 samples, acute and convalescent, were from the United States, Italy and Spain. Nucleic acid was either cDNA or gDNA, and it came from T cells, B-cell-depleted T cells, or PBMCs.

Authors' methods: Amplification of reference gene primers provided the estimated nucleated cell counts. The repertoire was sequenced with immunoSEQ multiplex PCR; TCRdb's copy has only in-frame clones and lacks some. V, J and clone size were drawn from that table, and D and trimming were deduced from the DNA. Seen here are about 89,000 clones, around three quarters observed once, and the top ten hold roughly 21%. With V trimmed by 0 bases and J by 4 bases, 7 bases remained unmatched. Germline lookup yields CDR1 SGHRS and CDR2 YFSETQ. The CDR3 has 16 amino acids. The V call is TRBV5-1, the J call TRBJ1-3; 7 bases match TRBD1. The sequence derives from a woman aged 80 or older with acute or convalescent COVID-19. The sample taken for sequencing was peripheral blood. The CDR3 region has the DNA TGCGCCAGCAGCTTGGGACAGGGATCTACCGGAAACACCATATATTTT. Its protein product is CASSLGQGSTGNTIYF.